The rows below give T cell receptor beta chains drawn from one sample of a study of cytomegalovirus exposure and HLA in healthy donors. Sequenced by immunoSEQ multiplex PCR; TCRdb stores in-frame clones only, minus some. This sample has about 210,000 clones, with about 81% found just once. Source material: PBMCs. The receptors come from a middle-aged man in good health and CMV-seropositive. Each CDR3 is given with its conserved first and last residue.

v_call cdr3_aa
TRBV19 CASSSGTGGNQPQHF
TRBV6-5 CASSSSGGGYTF
TRBV5-1 CASSFGSSYNEQFF
TRBV7-2 CASSFTGGGGELFF
TRBV30 CAWSVRVGRETQYF
TRBV7-3 CASSPGGEQFF
TRBV5-8 CASSFGGRRVKNIQYF
TRBV7-8 CASSSRRVSSYNEQFF
TRBV18 CASSPPGARTEAFF
TRBV7-3 CASSLVAGGAGELFF
TRBV30 CAWSVYGTDGYTF
TRBV7-8 CASSPGQLNQPQHF
TRBV27 CASSLSPTGRSYEQYF
TRBV7-6 CASSLMLAAYNEQFF
TRBV4-1 CASSLPGATNEKLFF
TRBV7-3 CASSRGTGGGETQYF
TRBV5-1 CASSRGTTPYNEQFF
TRBV25-1 CASSRQGTNTIYF
TRBV30 CAWSVSGRRDTQYF
TRBV19 CASSIAGVGVDTQYF
TRBV7-8 CASSTRRDRGSYEQYF
TRBV5-6 CASCRDILYSSGANVLTF
TRBV9 CASSLAEGTGELFF
TRBV5-1 CASSFTSGSSHEQYF